Listed below are T cell receptor beta chains from one sample, sequenced in a study of CD8 T cells in Susac syndrome. Via MiXCR, TCRdb re-called the immunoSEQ multiplex PCR reads, giving one row per CDR3 protein. The data contain about 190,000 distinct CDR3 sequences, under 97% of them seen just once; the ten biggest clones take up 0.098%. Sequences were obtained from CD4+ T cells from PBMCs. Every receptor here comes from a human donor with Susac syndrome. Both conserved end residues are part of each CDR3. D genes are given only for firm matches. Some rows have no size entry. The others give once, few or many, or a class for an expanded clone.

J: TRBJ1-1; D: .; V: TRBV6-1; size: .; CDR3: CASRDAWNTEAFF; DNA: TGTGCCAGCAGGGACGCCTGGAACACTGAAGCTTTCTTT
J: TRBJ2-2; D: TRBD2; V: TRBV6-2/TRBV6-3; size: .; CDR3: CASSYSSSGDTGELFF; DNA: TGTGCCAGCAGTTACTCTTCTAGCGGTGACACCGGGGAGCTGTTTTTT
J: TRBJ1-2; D: .; V: TRBV2; size: .; CDR3: CASDTPRGNYGYTF; DNA: TGTGCCAGCGACACCCCACGGGGAAACTATGGCTACACCTTC
J: TRBJ2-3; D: TRBD2; V: TRBV20-1; size: .; CDR3: CSALAGADTQYF; DNA: TGCAGTGCTCTAGCGGGGGCAGATACGCAGTATTTT
J: TRBJ2-5; D: .; V: TRBV20-1; size: .; CDR3: CSAKLGGTQYF; DNA: TGCAGTGCTAAACTGGGGGGGACCCAGTACTTC
J: TRBJ1-6; D: .; V: TRBV6-1; size: .; CDR3: CASRSGTPNSPLHF; DNA: TGTGCCAGCAGGTCCGGGACACCTAATTCACCCCTCCACTTT
J: TRBJ2-5; D: .; V: TRBV7-2; size: .; CDR3: CASSSRTPGKETQYF; DNA: TGTGCCAGCAGCTCTAGGACCCCGGGAAAAGAGACCCAGTACTTC
J: TRBJ1-1; D: .; V: TRBV19; size: .; CDR3: CASSNGPGGTEAFF; DNA: TGTGCCAGTAGTAACGGGCCCGGGGGGACTGAAGCTTTCTTT
J: TRBJ1-6; D: .; V: TRBV18; size: .; CDR3: CASSRGESSPLHF; DNA: TGTGCCAGCTCACGTGGCGAGAGCTCACCCCTCCACTTT
J: TRBJ1-5; D: TRBD1; V: TRBV29-1; size: .; CDR3: CSVGDRGGNQPQHF; DNA: TGCAGCGTCGGGGACAGGGGTGGCAATCAGCCCCAGCATTTT
J: TRBJ1-1; D: .; V: TRBV3-1; size: .; CDR3: CASSQNGAVAEAFF; DNA: TGTGCCAGCAGCCAAAACGGGGCAGTAGCTGAAGCTTTCTTT
J: TRBJ1-1; D: .; V: TRBV28; size: .; CDR3: CATSGAGTEAFF; DNA: TGTGCCACCTCCGGGGCGGGCACTGAAGCTTTCTTT
J: TRBJ2-1; D: .; V: TRBV5-4; size: .; CDR3: CATQPEGAYNEQFF; DNA: TGTGCCACCCAACCCGAGGGCGCCTACAATGAGCAGTTCTTC
J: TRBJ2-2; D: .; V: TRBV12-3/TRBV12-4; size: .; CDR3: CASSLVKAGELFF; DNA: TGTGCCAGCAGTTTAGTGAAGGCCGGGGAGCTGTTTTTT
J: TRBJ2-5; D: .; V: TRBV6-6; size: .; CDR3: CASSYRFGETQYF; DNA: TGTGCCAGCAGTTACAGGTTCGGAGAGACCCAGTACTTC
J: TRBJ2-1; D: TRBD2; V: TRBV3-1; size: .; CDR3: CASSPAIAGSRDEQFF; DNA: TGTGCCAGCAGCCCAGCGATAGCGGGATCCAGGGATGAGCAGTTCTTC
J: TRBJ2-1; D: .; V: TRBV24-1; size: .; CDR3: CATSDPPLTHDQLNEQFF; DNA: TGTGCCACCAGTGACCCACCCCTAACACACGATCAACTCAATGAGCAGTTCTTC
J: TRBJ1-2; D: TRBD1; V: TRBV7-9; size: .; CDR3: CASSPGTGGDYGYTF; DNA: TGTGCCAGCAGCCCGGGGACAGGGGGAGACTATGGCTACACCTTC
J: TRBJ2-5; D: .; V: TRBV9; size: .; CDR3: CASSGPDPNRGPQYF; DNA: TGTGCCAGCAGCGGCCCAGACCCAAACCGGGGGCCCCAGTACTTC
J: TRBJ2-5; D: TRBD2; V: TRBV6-5; size: .; CDR3: CASSKRGGLETQYF; DNA: TGTGCCAGCAGCAAGCGGGGGGGCTTAGAGACCCAGTACTTC
J: TRBJ2-7; D: TRBD1; V: TRBV6-1; size: .; CDR3: CASSVGQGPYEQYF; DNA: TGTGCCAGCAGTGTTGGACAGGGTCCCTACGAGCAGTACTTC
J: TRBJ1-1; D: .; V: TRBV5-1; size: .; CDR3: CASSLKVSANTEAFF; DNA: TGCGCCAGCAGCTTGAAGGTGAGCGCGAACACTGAAGCTTTCTTT
J: TRBJ2-1; D: TRBD1; V: TRBV9; size: .; CDR3: CASSVGTGTPNEQFF; DNA: TGTGCCAGCAGCGTAGGGACAGGGACTCCTAATGAGCAGTTCTTC
J: TRBJ1-1; D: TRBD1; V: TRBV20-1; size: .; CDR3: CSAETGRNTEAFF; DNA: TGCAGTGCCGAGACAGGGAGGAACACTGAAGCTTTCTTT
J: TRBJ1-2; D: .; V: TRBV7-9; size: .; CDR3: CASSRAPPNYGYTF; DNA: TGTGCCAGCAGTCGAGCCCCACCTAACTATGGCTACACCTTC
J: TRBJ2-2; D: .; V: TRBV10-2; size: .; CDR3: CASSELGPVGELFF; DNA: TGCGCCAGCAGTGAGTTGGGGCCGGTCGGGGAGCTGTTTTTT
J: TRBJ1-5; D: TRBD1; V: TRBV12-3/TRBV12-4; size: .; CDR3: CASSPGQGHQPQHF; DNA: TGTGCCAGCAGTCCCGGACAGGGGCATCAGCCCCAGCATTTT
J: TRBJ2-5; D: .; V: TRBV20-1; size: .; CDR3: CSALSSSWAETQYF; DNA: TGCAGTGCCCTATCCTCTAGCTGGGCGGAGACCCAGTACTTC
J: TRBJ2-1; D: .; V: TRBV29-1; size: .; CDR3: CSVYGAHQAFGNEQFF; DNA: TGCAGCGTTTACGGGGCCCACCAGGCATTTGGGAATGAGCAGTTCTTC
J: TRBJ1-1; D: .; V: TRBV5-1; size: .; CDR3: CASSLDRSFNTEAFF; DNA: TGCGCCAGCAGCTTGGATCGGTCCTTCAACACTGAAGCTTTCTTT
J: TRBJ2-3; D: TRBD2; V: TRBV25-1; size: once; CDR3: CASSGFSGGSTDTQYF; DNA: TGTGCCAGCAGTGGTTTTAGCGGGGGCAGCACAGATACGCAGTATTTT
J: TRBJ2-7; D: .; V: TRBV6-6; size: .; CDR3: CASSGPTSEQYF; DNA: TGTGCCAGCAGTGGCCCCACCTCCGAGCAGTACTTC
J: TRBJ1-5; D: .; V: TRBV5-1; size: .; CDR3: CASSLEGGPQPQHF; DNA: TGCGCCAGCAGCTTGGAGGGGGGGCCTCAGCCCCAGCATTTT
J: TRBJ2-7; D: .; V: TRBV30; size: .; CDR3: CAWSQMGGSYEQYF; DNA: TGTGCCTGGAGTCAAATGGGGGGATCCTACGAGCAGTACTTC
J: TRBJ2-3; D: TRBD2; V: TRBV7-2; size: .; CDR3: CASSLTSGVRGYF; DNA: TGTGCCAGCAGCCTCACTAGCGGGGTTCGGGGGTATTTT
J: TRBJ2-3; D: .; V: TRBV30; size: .; CDR3: CAWSVRGDTQYF; DNA: TGTGCCTGGAGTGTTCGGGGTGATACGCAGTATTTT
J: TRBJ2-7; D: .; V: TRBV19; size: .; CDR3: CASSNSGKGEQYF; DNA: TGTGCCAGTAGCAACTCAGGGAAAGGCGAGCAGTACTTC
J: TRBJ2-3; D: TRBD1; V: TRBV28; size: .; CDR3: CATGQGSTDTQYF; DNA: TGTGCCACCGGACAGGGAAGCACAGATACGCAGTATTTT
J: TRBJ1-6; D: .; V: TRBV12-3/TRBV12-4; size: few; CDR3: CASSLRGDNSPLHF; DNA: TGTGCCAGCAGTTTAAGAGGGGATAATTCACCCCTCCACTTT
J: TRBJ1-5; D: TRBD1; V: TRBV5-1; size: .; CDR3: CASSSGQGDQPQHF; DNA: TGCGCCAGCAGCTCTGGACAGGGCGATCAGCCCCAGCATTTT
J: TRBJ1-1; D: .; V: TRBV30; size: .; CDR3: CALRVNTEAFF; DNA: TGTGCCTTACGGGTGAACACTGAAGCTTTCTTT
J: TRBJ1-5; D: TRBD1; V: TRBV4-1; size: .; CDR3: CASSQDLWTGYQPQHF; DNA: TGCGCCAGCAGCCAAGATCTTTGGACAGGATATCAGCCCCAGCATTTT
J: TRBJ1-2; D: TRBD1; V: TRBV12-3/TRBV12-4; size: .; CDR3: CATGTGAHNYGYTF; DNA: TGTGCCACAGGCACAGGGGCTCATAACTATGGCTACACCTTC
J: TRBJ1-1; D: .; V: TRBV19; size: .; CDR3: CASSTLKRGAKAGFF; DNA: TGTGCCAGTAGTACGCTGAAACGGGGGGCCAAGGCGGGCTTCTTT
J: TRBJ1-6; D: .; V: TRBV5-4; size: .; CDR3: CASSPRNNSPLHF; DNA: TGTGCCAGCAGCCCTCGGAATAATTCACCCCTCCACTTT
J: TRBJ2-3; D: .; V: TRBV2; size: .; CDR3: CAGTMTRSAQYF; DNA: TGTGCCGGAACCATGACTCGGTCGGCGCAGTATTTT
J: TRBJ2-5; D: TRBD1; V: TRBV2; size: .; CDR3: CASSREQGISETQYF; DNA: TGTGCCAGCAGTCGAGAACAGGGGATTTCGGAGACCCAGTACTTC
J: TRBJ2-5; D: TRBD2; V: TRBV18; size: once; CDR3: CASSPLAGGPITETQYF; DNA: TGTGCCAGCTCACCCCTAGCGGGGGGCCCTATAACGGAGACCCAGTACTTC
J: TRBJ2-1; D: TRBD2; V: TRBV19; size: .; CDR3: CASMGTSGNNEQFF; DNA: TGTGCCAGTATGGGGACTAGCGGAAACAATGAGCAGTTCTTC
J: TRBJ2-5; D: TRBD2; V: TRBV13; size: .; CDR3: CASSSSGGARETQYF; DNA: TGTGCCAGCAGCTCTAGCGGGGGGGCCAGGGAGACCCAGTACTTC
J: TRBJ2-7; D: .; V: TRBV29-1; size: .; CDR3: CSVDGPQLYEQYF; DNA: TGCAGCGTTGACGGGCCTCAGTTATACGAGCAGTACTTC
J: TRBJ2-5; D: .; V: TRBV10-3; size: .; CDR3: CAISRGGGETQYF; DNA: TGTGCCATCAGTCGCGGGGGCGGAGAGACCCAGTACTTC